A selection of T cell receptor beta chains follows, all from one sample in a study of blood T cell repertoires in COVID-19. The data were produced by immunoSEQ multiplex PCR, yet TCRdb's version contains in-frame clones alone and is incomplete. The sample lists under 300,000 clones, approximately 83% occurring once. Sequenced input: peripheral blood. The receptors here all came from a woman in her 70s with acute or convalescent COVID-19. Both conserved end residues are part of each CDR3. A D gene is named only where the DNA matches it firmly. Where a row states a size, it is once, few, many or the class of an expanded clone; other rows omit it.

clone_size,d_call,j_call,v_call,cdr3_nt,cdr3_aa
NA,TRBD1,TRBJ1-1,TRBV20-1,TGCAGTGCGCCCAGGGGGCGTCGGGCTTTCTTT,CSAPRGRRAFF
NA,TRBD1,TRBJ1-5,TRBV5-1,TGCGCCAGCAGCTTGGCGGGGACAGAGGGCCAGCCCCAGCATTTT,CASSLAGTEGQPQHF
NA,TRBD1,TRBJ1-1,TRBV2,TGTGCCAGCTTCGACAGGGCTGAAGCTTTCTTT,CASFDRAEAFF
NA,NA,TRBJ2-5,TRBV6-5,TGTGCCAGCAGTTACGAGGGGGGGGGAGAGACCCAGTACTTC,CASSYEGGGETQYF
few,NA,TRBJ1-2,TRBV7-2,TGTGCCAGCAGCTTTGGGGGGGGACGGGGCTACACCTTC,CASSFGGGRGYTF
NA,NA,TRBJ2-6,TRBV7-3,TGTGCCAGCAGCTCCGGGTTCTTCTCTGGGGCCAACGTCCTGACTTTC,CASSSGFFSGANVLTF
NA,NA,TRBJ1-3,TRBV10-2,TGCGCCAGCAGTGACAGGTCGAGCTCTGGAAACACCATATATTTT,CASSDRSSSGNTIYF
NA,NA,TRBJ2-3,TRBV6-5,TGTGCCAGCAGCCCGGCAGGTGGTTTCACAGATACGCAGTATTTT,CASSPAGGFTDTQYF
NA,NA,TRBJ1-3,TRBV6-5,TGTGCCAGCAGTCTCGGGACACCTGGAAACACCATATATTTT,CASSLGTPGNTIYF
NA,NA,TRBJ1-1,TRBV29-1,TGCAGCGTTGACACAGGCGAGAACACTGAAGCTTTCTTT,CSVDTGENTEAFF
NA,NA,TRBJ1-2,TRBV19,TGTGCCAGTATGAACAGGGTCAACTATGGCTACACCTTC,CASMNRVNYGYTF
NA,NA,TRBJ2-3,TRBV6-1,TGTGCCAGCAGTGAAGCCCGGGATACGCAGTATTTT,CASSEARDTQYF